One and the same sample provided the 8 T cell receptor beta chains below, sequenced in a study of Graves' ophthalmopathy and Graves' hyperthyroidism. The TCR beta CDR3 regions underwent amplification from RNA transcripts. After a first-round RT-PCR with HTBI primers, a second-round multiplex PCR was run. TCRdb re-called the multiplex PCR reads through MiXCR, storing one row per CDR3 protein. The profile covers 500,000 to 600,000 distinct CDR3 sequences, with less than 40% appearing a single time and about 4.6% taken by the ten largest. The sequenced sample consisted of peripheral blood or thyroid tissue (not recorded which). The receptors derive from an adult man with Graves' hyperthyroidism.

Turning to this clonotype: A much bigger clone sits one base away, suggesting this may be a read error. The chain links TRBV15 to TRBJ2-5, with D hard to call. Germline values: CDR1 LNHNV, CDR2 YYDKDF (reference sequence). This CDR3 has 11 amino acids. The CDR3 DNA follows: TGTGCCGCCAGCAGACAAGAGACCCAGTACTTC. Translating it yields CAASRQETQYF.

This clonotype was counted only a few times. CDR3 loop: CASSYRGRINYGYTF. The CDR3 coding sequence is TGTGCCAGCAGTTACAGGGGGCGGATAAACTATGGCTACACCTTC. The chain carries TRBV6-5 and TRBJ1-2; 7 nucleotides line up with TRBD1. The CDR3 loop spans 15 amino acids. V was clipped by 2 bases and J by 2 bases; unmatched bases: 5. The V gene's germline CDR1 is MNHEY and CDR2 SVGAGI.

The CDR3 DNA reads TGTGCCAGCAGTTACTCGGGACAGGTGGATGAGCAGTTCTTC. It translates to CASSYSGQVDEQFF. The chain is built from TRBV6-1 and TRBJ2-1, with 8 bases fitting TRBD1. Germline CDR1 and CDR2: MNHNS and SASEGT. Trimming removed 5 bases from V and 8 bases from J; junction bases left unmatched: 8. The CDR3 length is 14 residues.

On this clonotype itself: This may come from a read error, since a much larger clone is one base off. The rearrangement links TRBV9 to TRBJ1-5, with 11 nucleotides matching TRBD1. Germline V gene sequence: CDR1 SGDLS, CDR2 YYNGEE. There are 17 residues in the CDR3. Here the CDR3 reads CASSLWGQGDSNQSQHF. CDR3 nucleotide sequence: TGTGCCAGCAGCTTGTGGGGACAGGGGGATAGCAATCAGTCCCAGCATTTT.

Concerning this clonotype itself: A much larger clonotype is one base distant, so this may be a read error. The rearrangement links TRBV12-3 or TRBV12-4 to TRBJ2-7, with D maybe TRBD2 (6 bases). The CDR3 loop spans 14 amino acids. Trimming shortened V by 6 bases and J by 2 bases, and 14 bases separated the two germline ends. CDR3 bases: TGTGCCAGCAGGTTTTTACCGGGGGCCTACGAGCAGTACTTC. Amino acid sequence: CASRFLPGAYEQYF.

A word on this clonotype: This may arise from a read error, as a much more abundant clone is one base away. This rearrangement joins TRBV12-3 or TRBV12-4 to TRBJ2-7; TRBD1 agrees at 8 bases. V lost 11 bases to trimming and J lost 5 bases; unmatched junction nucleotides: 14. This CDR3 is built from 14 residues. CDR3 sequence: CAGKSDRGLDEQYF. CDR3 DNA: TGTGCCGGCAAGAGCGACAGGGGTTTGGACGAGCAGTACTTC.

This clonotype appeared many times. V and J are TRBV9 and TRBJ2-7; D gene unclear. CDR1 and CDR2 from the germline V gene are SGDLS and YYNGEE. V was pared by 4 bases and J by 2 bases, with 13 bases between. The CDR3 covers 14 residues. The CDR3 DNA follows: TGTGCCAGCAGCTCAAGAGCCCCCGCCTACGAGCAGTACTTC. The encoded protein is CASSSRAPAYEQYF.

V usage is TRBV24-1 and J usage is TRBJ2-7, with 7 bases that match TRBD1. The trim removed 7 bases at V and 5 bases at J, leaving 10 bases unmatched. Looked up from germline, CDR1 is KGHDR and CDR2 is SFDVKD. There are 14 residues in the CDR3. CDR3 DNA: TGTGCCACCAGCTTGGGGGACAGAGCCCACGAGCAGTACTTC. It translates to CATSLGDRAHEQYF.